This TCR beta chain was documented in a study of human T cells and chemical hapten exposure. Across the whole study: Across the whole study, which lasted roughly 24 weeks, patients were given diphenylcyclopropenone on the scalp once a week.

Time point: patch test 2, 6 weeks after DPC sensitization. The treatment denotes: therapeutic diphenylcyclopropenone sensitization with weekly scalp DPC. Trimming removed 5 bases at V and 2 bases at J, with 9 bases between. This CDR3 comprises 13 residues. The germline V gene has CDR1 SGHVS and CDR2 FNYEAQ. Per the authors' pipeline: TCR counts had a median of about 92,000 per sample and spanned roughly 20,000 to 750,000. TCRdb fed the RACE reads into MiXCR, producing one record per CDR3 protein. These V and J calls rely on TCRdb rather than the paper's analysis. The sample carries more than 70,000 distinct CDR3 sequences, roughly 10% recorded once. This clonotype was seen at least ten times.

The source is a young man with alopecia areata. Some clones in this sample may be carry-over from other donors' samples. The starting material was whole blood, obtained in connection with sensitization to the hapten diphenylcyclopropenone (DPC). The J gene is TRBJ2-5, the V gene TRBV7-6; D remains ambiguous. CDR3 bases: TGTGCCAGCAGCCCCTCCGAGCAAGAGACCCAGTACTTC. Translation gives CASSPSEQETQYF.